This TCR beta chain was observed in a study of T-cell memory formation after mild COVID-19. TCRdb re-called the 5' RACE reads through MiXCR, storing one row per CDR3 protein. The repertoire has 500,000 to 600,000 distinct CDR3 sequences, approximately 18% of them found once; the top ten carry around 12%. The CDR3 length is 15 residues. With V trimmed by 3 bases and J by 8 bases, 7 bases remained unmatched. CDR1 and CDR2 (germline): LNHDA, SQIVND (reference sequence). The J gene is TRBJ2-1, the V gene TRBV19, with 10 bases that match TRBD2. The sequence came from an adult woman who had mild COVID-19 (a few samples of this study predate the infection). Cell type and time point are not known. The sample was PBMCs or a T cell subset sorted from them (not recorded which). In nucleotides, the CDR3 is TGTGCCAGTAGTATGAGGCTAGCGGGGGTCGATGAGCAGTTCTTC. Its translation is CASSMRLAGVDEQFF.